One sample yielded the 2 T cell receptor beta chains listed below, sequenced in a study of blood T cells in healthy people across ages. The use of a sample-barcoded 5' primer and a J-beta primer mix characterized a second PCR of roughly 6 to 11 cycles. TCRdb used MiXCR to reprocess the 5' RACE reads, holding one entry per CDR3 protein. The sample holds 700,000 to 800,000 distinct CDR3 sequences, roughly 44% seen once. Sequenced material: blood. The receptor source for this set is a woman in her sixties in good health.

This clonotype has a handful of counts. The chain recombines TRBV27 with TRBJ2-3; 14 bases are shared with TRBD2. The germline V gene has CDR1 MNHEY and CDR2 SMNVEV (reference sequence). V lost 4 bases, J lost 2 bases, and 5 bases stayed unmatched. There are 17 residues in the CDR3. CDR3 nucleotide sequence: TGTGCCAGCAGTTCCGGGACTAGCGGGAGTTACACAGATACGCAGTATTTT. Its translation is CASSSGTSGSYTDTQYF.

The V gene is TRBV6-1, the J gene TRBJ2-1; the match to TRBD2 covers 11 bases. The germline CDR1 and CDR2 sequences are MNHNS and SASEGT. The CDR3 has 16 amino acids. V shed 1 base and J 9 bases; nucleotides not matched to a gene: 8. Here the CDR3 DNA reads TGTGCCAGCAGTGAAGATAGCGGGGGGGGCCTAAGTGAGCAGTTCTTC. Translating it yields CASSEDSGGGLSEQFF.